This T cell receptor beta chain was found in a study of cytomegalovirus exposure and HLA in healthy donors. The PCR used 60 Vbeta and 13 Jbeta primers. Using immunoSEQ multiplex PCR, the repertoire was profiled, and TCRdb retains in-frame clones only, with some absent. The table has 55,000 to 85,000 clones, 86% seen once. The CDR3 is made up of 15 amino acids. V was trimmed by 4 bases and J by 0 bases, leaving 10 bases between them. Germline V gene data show CDR1 as SGHNT and CDR2 as YYREEE (reference sequence). Material: PBMCs. The chain links TRBV5-4 to TRBJ2-2; weak D call: TRBD1 (6 bases). The clonotype originates from a woman aged 25 to 39 in good health and CMV-seronegative. This CDR3 is CASSAGTTNTGELFF. The CDR3 nucleotides are TGTGCCAGCAGCGCCGGGACAACGAACACCGGGGAGCTGTTTTTT.